A selection of T cell receptor beta chains follows, all from one sample in a study of identical twins. TCRdb analysed the 5' RACE reads with MiXCR anew, one entry per CDR3 protein. Of approximately 500,000 distinct CDR3 sequences in the sample, around 15% were seen once. These same data were also listed under a study on yellow fever vaccine responses in identical twins.

Sequenced input: CD4+ T cells sorted from blood. These receptors were taken from a woman aged 18-30 years in good health. Both conserved end residues are part of each CDR3. A D gene is named only where the DNA matches it firmly. Size tells how often a clone was seen (once, few, many) or the class of an expanded clone, and some rows leave it out.

clone_size | j_call | d_call | v_call | cdr3_aa | cdr3_nt
NA | TRBJ2-3 | TRBD2 | TRBV12-3/TRBV12-4 | CASSYGGRAQYF | TGTGCCAGCAGTTATGGAGGGAGGGCGCAGTATTTT
NA | TRBJ2-5 | NA | TRBV9 | CASSVGTDQETQYF | TGTGCCAGCAGCGTAGGGACAGACCAAGAGACCCAGTACTTC
NA | TRBJ2-3 | NA | TRBV4-2 | CASSQEGMNTDTQYF | TGTGCCAGCAGCCAAGAGGGAATGAACACAGATACGCAGTATTTT
NA | TRBJ2-5 | NA | TRBV28 | CASSLSGAYETQYF | TGTGCCAGCAGTTTAAGTGGTGCTTACGAGACCCAGTACTTC
NA | TRBJ2-3 | TRBD2 | TRBV7-9 | CASSLVGGRSDTQYF | TGTGCCAGCAGCTTAGTCGGCGGGAGGTCAGATACGCAGTATTTT
many | TRBJ2-1 | TRBD2 | TRBV15 | CATSKTIILAGNNEQFF | TGTGCCACCAGCAAAACTATCATACTAGCGGGAAACAATGAGCAGTTCTTC
NA | TRBJ2-1 | TRBD2 | TRBV12-3/TRBV12-4 | CASSPGGSTPGNEQFF | TGTGCCAGCAGTCCGGGGGGGAGCACGCCGGGCAATGAGCAGTTCTTC
few | TRBJ2-5 | TRBD2 | TRBV19 | CASSTSGQETQYF | TGTGCCAGTAGTACTAGCGGCCAAGAGACCCAGTACTTC
few | TRBJ2-1 | TRBD2 | TRBV5-1 | CASSLDRLAHNEQFF | TGCGCCAGCAGCTTAGACCGACTAGCCCACAATGAGCAGTTCTTC
NA | TRBJ2-2 | TRBD1 | TRBV3-1 | CASSQELKGTGGRELFF | TGTGCCAGCAGCCAAGAATTAAAAGGGACAGGGGGCCGGGAGCTGTTTTTT
NA | TRBJ1-1 | NA | TRBV3-1 | CASSQRGLAAEAFF | TGTGCCAGCAGCCAACGGGGGCTAGCGGCTGAAGCTTTCTTT
few | TRBJ1-4 | NA | TRBV10-2 | CASSDPRGTLFF | TGCGCCAGCAGTGATCCTCGAGGGACCCTGTTTTTT
NA | TRBJ1-4 | TRBD1 | TRBV2 | CASSWTGGERLFF | TGTGCCAGCAGTTGGACAGGGGGCGAGAGACTGTTTTTT
NA | TRBJ2-7 | NA | TRBV5-6 | CASSPFGRQSYEQYF | TGTGCCAGCAGCCCATTTGGGAGACAGTCTTACGAGCAGTACTTC
NA | TRBJ2-5 | TRBD1 | TRBV7-9 | CASSSSPGTGGTQYF | TGTGCCAGCAGCTCATCTCCCGGGACAGGGGGGACCCAGTACTTC
NA | TRBJ2-1 | TRBD1 | TRBV9 | CASGTGGGYNEQFF | TGTGCCAGTGGGACAGGGGGAGGCTACAATGAGCAGTTCTTC
NA | TRBJ2-1 | TRBD2 | TRBV12-3/TRBV12-4 | CASCSKGGSLAGAYNEQFF | TGTGCCAGCTGTTCGAAGGGTGGTTCTCTAGCGGGAGCTTACAATGAGCAGTTCTTC
NA | TRBJ2-3 | TRBD2 | TRBV4-1 | CASSQDPPGGLDTQYF | TGCGCCAGCAGCCAAGATCCGCCGGGAGGGTTAGATACGCAGTATTTT
few | TRBJ2-2 | NA | TRBV12-3/TRBV12-4 | CASRPLRDSLHTGELFF | TGTGCCAGCAGGCCCCTGCGGGACTCCCTCCACACCGGGGAGCTGTTTTTT
few | TRBJ1-6 | NA | TRBV3-1 | CASSQEQPNSPLHF | TGTGCCAGCAGCCAAGAACAACCTAATTCACCCCTCCACTTT
few | TRBJ2-4 | NA | TRBV28 | CASSFPGLRNIQYF | TGTGCCAGCAGTTTCCCAGGGCTGAGGAACATTCAGTACTTC
few | TRBJ2-1 | NA | TRBV3-1 | CASSQVAAVSYNEQFF | TGTGCCAGCAGCCAAGTGGCAGCGGTCTCCTACAATGAGCAGTTCTTC
few | TRBJ1-1 | NA | TRBV19 | CASSWAKNTEAFF | TGTGCCAGTAGTTGGGCCAAGAACACTGAAGCTTTCTTT
NA | TRBJ2-7 | NA | TRBV9 | CASSYVCEQYF | TGTGCCAGCAGCTACGTTTGCGAGCAGTACTTC
few | TRBJ1-2 | NA | TRBV20-1 | CSARQFPGDYGYTF | TGCAGTGCTAGACAATTTCCGGGAGACTATGGCTACACCTTC
NA | TRBJ2-1 | NA | TRBV29-1 | CSVEAGLYNEQFF | TGCAGCGTTGAAGCGGGACTCTACAATGAGCAGTTCTTC
few | TRBJ2-1 | NA | TRBV6-5 | CASSYPTNGVLSYNEQFF | TGTGCCAGCAGTTACCCAACGAACGGGGTCTTGTCCTACAATGAGCAGTTCTTC
NA | TRBJ2-7 | TRBD1 | TRBV3-1 | CASSQDRGPFYEQYF | TGTGCCAGCAGCCAGGACAGGGGGCCCTTCTACGAGCAGTACTTC
few | TRBJ1-2 | NA | TRBV12-3/TRBV12-4 | CASSKGEAHGYTF | TGTGCCAGCAGCAAAGGGGAGGCACATGGCTACACCTTC
NA | TRBJ2-2 | TRBD2 | TRBV15 | CATRTSGGAKSTGELFF | TGTGCCACTCGGACTAGCGGGGGGGCAAAATCCACCGGGGAGCTGTTTTTT
NA | TRBJ1-5 | NA | TRBV12-3/TRBV12-4 | CASSLGTSYQPQHF | TGTGCCAGCAGTTTGGGGACTTCCTATCAGCCCCAGCATTTT
NA | TRBJ1-3 | NA | TRBV5-1 | CASSSTGGTGNTIYF | TGCGCCAGCAGCTCGACGGGAGGGACCGGAAACACCATATATTTT
few | TRBJ2-2 | NA | TRBV15 | CATSRVLGGPRELFF | TGTGCCACCAGCAGAGTCCTAGGTGGTCCAAGGGAGCTGTTTTTT
few | TRBJ1-2 | NA | TRBV29-1 | CSVERSTINYGYTF | TGCAGCGTTGAAAGGAGCACTATAAACTATGGCTACACCTTC
few | TRBJ2-3 | TRBD2 | TRBV7-3 | CASSLGPGGITDTQYF | TGTGCCAGCAGCTTAGGGCCGGGAGGGATCACAGATACGCAGTATTTT
NA | TRBJ2-2 | TRBD2 | TRBV7-8 | CASSLVASGITGELFF | TGTGCCAGCAGCTTAGTTGCTAGCGGTATCACCGGGGAGCTGTTTTTT
few | TRBJ1-1 | NA | TRBV29-1 | CSVAGSWNTEAFF | TGCAGCGTTGCCGGGTCTTGGAACACTGAAGCTTTCTTT
many | TRBJ2-1 | NA | TRBV29-1 | CSVEDLQSYNEQFF | TGCAGCGTTGAAGATCTCCAATCCTACAATGAGCAGTTCTTC
few | TRBJ2-1 | NA | TRBV19 | CASSRLAKLSDGRSEQFF | TGTGCCAGTAGCAGACTCGCTAAATTATCAGATGGGCGGAGTGAGCAGTTCTTC
NA | TRBJ2-1 | TRBD1 | TRBV3-1 | CASSHIPGTGPYNEQFF | TGTGCCAGCAGTCATATTCCGGGGACAGGCCCCTACAATGAGCAGTTCTTC
NA | TRBJ2-2 | NA | TRBV5-1 | CASSSPSPNPGELFF | TGCGCCAGCAGCTCCCCGTCCCCCAACCCCGGGGAGCTGTTTTTT
NA | TRBJ2-1 | TRBD2 | TRBV20-1 | CSARDPGLPTNEQFF | TGCAGTGCTAGAGATCCGGGACTACCCACTAATGAGCAGTTCTTC
few | TRBJ2-7 | TRBD2 | TRBV5-4 | CASSLGRLAGTYEQYF | TGTGCCAGCAGCTTGGGTCGACTAGCGGGGACCTACGAGCAGTACTTC
NA | TRBJ2-3 | NA | TRBV20-1 | CSVGGGGVDTQYF | TGCAGTGTAGGAGGGGGAGGGGTAGATACGCAGTATTTT
NA | TRBJ2-1 | NA | TRBV20-1 | CSALRWYNEQFF | TGCAGTGCTTTACGGTGGTACAATGAGCAGTTCTTC
NA | TRBJ2-5 | NA | TRBV6-5 | CASSYSRGRGQETQYF | TGTGCCAGCAGTTACTCGAGAGGGAGAGGGCAAGAGACCCAGTACTTC
NA | TRBJ2-1 | NA | TRBV13 | CASSFLAISYNEQFF | TGTGCCAGCAGCTTTCTAGCGATCTCCTACAATGAGCAGTTCTTC
few | TRBJ2-7 | NA | TRBV6-1 | CASSTDRFNYEQYF | TGTGCCAGCAGCACGGACAGATTCAACTACGAGCAGTACTTC
few | TRBJ2-7 | NA | TRBV29-1 | CSVSSGSTYEQYF | TGCAGCGTTTCCAGCGGGTCCACCTACGAGCAGTACTTC
NA | TRBJ2-4 | NA | TRBV15 | CATSTGGQLAKNIQYF | TGTGCCACCAGCACAGGAGGTCAGCTAGCCAAAAACATTCAGTACTTC
few | TRBJ1-1 | NA | TRBV27 | CASSLVAGRAFF | TGTGCCAGCAGTTTAGTGGCAGGGAGGGCTTTCTTT
NA | TRBJ2-4 | NA | TRBV6-1 | CASSTGQGRHIQYF | TGTGCCAGCAGTACGGGGCAGGGAAGACACATTCAGTACTTC